This T cell receptor beta chain was profiled in a study of identical twins. Study results and caveats: High-abundance cord blood beta clonotypes had fewer insertions; memory repertoires showed none.

As concerns this clonotype: The antigen is unknown.

It was template switching that added a universal primer site, and there were unique molecular identifiers on the cDNA. TCRdb reprocessed the 5' RACE reads with MiXCR, giving one entry per CDR3 protein. Of roughly 570,000 distinct CDR3 sequences detected, nearly 10% appear once; the ten largest clones hold more than 2.5%. The V and J ends lost 2 bases and 0 bases, in that order; junction bases with no gene match: 4. Germline V CDR1 and CDR2: KGHSH, LQKENI. CDR3 length: 16 amino acids. The sample was also reused in another study, on yellow fever vaccine responses in identical twins. From that study: Twins reportedly showed a vaccine T cell response that seemed partly convergent and partly personalized.

This sequence originates from a woman in her late teens or twenties in good health. The chain combines TRBV18 with TRBJ2-3; TRBD1 matches at 8 bases. The sequencing input was PBMCs. The CDR3 sequence: CASSPFRDRSTDTQYF. In nucleotides, the CDR3 is TGTGCCAGCTCACCATTCCGGGACAGGAGCACAGATACGCAGTATTTT. Combining the CDR3 with reference TRBV18 and TRBJ2-3 gives the whole variable domain NAGVMQNPRHLVRRRGQEARLRCSPMKGHSHVYWYRQLPEEGLKFMVYLQKENIIDESGMPKERFSAEFPKEGPSILRIQQVVRGDSAAYFCASSPFRDRSTDTQYFGPGTRLTVL.